This T cell receptor (beta chain) originates from a study of blood T cell repertoires in COVID-19 (dated by TCRdb to between 2020 and 2021). Study-level background: Collaborator samples came from the United States, Italy and Spain and covered acute and convalescent phases of COVID-19. The material from the prospective study consisted of cDNA or gDNA derived from T cells, B-cell-depleted T cells, or PBMCs. Subjects who had been exposed to COVID-19, were actively infected with it, or had recovered from it provided the deeply sampled blood TCRbeta repertoires that made up the dataset. The repertoires were made available in a free public database intended to serve as a resource for research on the immune response to SARS-CoV-2. Samples came from the ongoing ImmuneRACE study (first 160 participants) plus 1,254 subjects from 6 global collaborators. The sample metadata nearly always contained a de-identified subject ID, COVID-19 status, age in years and sex. Where available, HLA class I and class II types were obtained from metadata supplied by the sample provider rather than from assay-based typing. Overall study results and their limits: How much clinical and demographic metadata was included differed by source and by participant, and the metadata was provided uncurated.

For this clone: Its antigen specificity is not known. Qualities for individual bases were not recorded, and no much larger clone is one base off.

The immunoSEQ Assay, a bias-controlled multiplex PCR, was used to amplify TCRbeta CDR3 regions from genomic DNA. The study's own analysis went as follows. The number of nucleated cells in each sample was estimated from the amplification of reference gene primers within the assay. Sequence reads were collapsed and filtered to measure the absolute abundance of every unique TCRbeta CDR3 rearrangement. For each sample, productive Simpson clonality was calculated by taking the square root of Simpson's diversity index across productive rearrangements. TCRdb holds this immuneACCESS table with in-frame rearrangements only. Some clones are missing; in checked studies, unresolved V genes explain under half, and the rest has no known cause. From that table come the V and J calls and clone size; the DNA was used to work out D and trimming. The sample includes about 50,000 clones, with around 85% observed a single time. The top ten constitute almost 6.5% of the sample.

The collaborating institutions used their own protocols to collect whole blood in K2EDTA tubes. For TCRbeta analysis, collaborators shipped samples as frozen whole blood, isolated PBMCs, or DNA extracted from either of those sample types. The germline V end is reduced by 4 bases and the J end by 3 bases; junction bases left unmatched: 6. The CDR3 goes from the cysteine to the phenylalanine over 14 residues. The entry retains the CDR3 DNA only, 42 bases that are in frame from base 1. The CDR1 and CDR2 encoded by the germline V gene are SGDLS and YYNGEE. Here the chain combines TRBV9 and TRBJ2-7, with 8 junctional bases fitting TRBD2. The sequencing sample was made of peripheral blood. The receptor's source is a man between 60 and 70 years old with acute or convalescent COVID-19. The DNA is as follows: TGTGCCAGCAGCCCGGGACTAGAGTTCTACGAGCAGTACTTC. Its protein product is CASSPGLEFYEQYF.